A single sample gave rise to the 22 T cell receptor beta chains below, sequenced in a study of CD8 T cells in ankylosing spondylitis. Each CDR3 protein gets one entry after TCRdb re-called the 5' RACE reads with MiXCR. The sample shows some 800,000 distinct CDR3 sequences, 10% to 15% of them seen only once. The antigens of these receptors remain unknown. Study observations and caveats: Ankylosing spondylitis blood appeared to carry a characteristic TCR beta motif of several highly homologous variants.

What was sequenced was blood, either unsorted or a sorted T cell fraction (not recorded which). These receptors were taken from a male donor with ankylosing spondylitis.

This clonotype occurred a few times. The V gene is TRBV7-2, the J gene TRBJ2-5; 10 bases map to TRBD2. Germline values: CDR1 SGHTA, CDR2 FQGNSA. This CDR3 has 16 amino acids. With V trimmed by 5 bases and J by 5 bases, 11 bases remained unmatched. The DNA for the CDR3 is TGTGCCAGCAGCCGTAATCTAGCGGGAGTAGTCGAGACCCAGTACTTC. Amino acids: CASSRNLAGVVETQYF.

This clonotype was counted a few times. This chain uses TRBV6-2 or TRBV6-3 with TRBJ2-7, with D hard to call. This CDR3 has 14 amino acids. Germline-derived CDR1 and CDR2 are MNHEY and SVGEGT. Trimming took 7 bases from V and 3 from J, leaving 16 bases between them. In DNA form, the CDR3 reads TGTGCCAGCACCCTACTATTTGGATACTACGAGCAGTACTTC. This translates into CASTLLFGYYEQYF.

J is TRBJ1-1 and V is TRBV19, with a possible D match to TRBD1 (5 bases). V lost 8 bases and J lost 3, with 19 bases in between. Per germline, CDR1 LNHDA and CDR2 SQIVND (reference sequence). The CDR3 runs to 15 residues. CDR3 bases: TGTGCCAGTCGGGGGGACTTCCCAACCTACACTGAAGCTTTCTTT. Its translation is CASRGDFPTYTEAFF.

The gene calls are TRBV10-3 and TRBJ2-7, with D perhaps TRBD1 (7 bases). The CDR3 is 15 residues long. The germline V and J ends were trimmed by 3 bases and 4 bases, with 16 bases remaining between them. Germline V gene sequence: CDR1 ENHRY, CDR2 SYGVKD. The CDR3: CAISESGRGVYEQYF. The CDR3 nucleotides read TGTGCCATCAGTGAAAGCGGCAGGGGGGTTTACGAGCAGTACTTC.

Many counts were recorded for this clonotype. The chain has TRBV20-1 and TRBJ1-5, with a tentative D call TRBD1 (5 bases). CDR1 and CDR2 from the germline V gene are DFQATT and SNEGSKA (reference sequence). The length of the CDR3 is 13 residues. V gave up 4 bases and J gave up 3 bases, with 10 bases separating them. DNA of the CDR3: TGCAGTGCTATGTCGGGGGTCAATCAGCCCCAGCATTTT. Its translation: CSAMSGVNQPQHF.

This clonotype was recorded a few times. V is TRBV4-3 and J is TRBJ1-2; TRBD1 is a possible D gene (6 bases). From germline, CDR1 is LGHNA and CDR2 YSLEER. There are 15 residues in the CDR3. V was cut by 2 bases and J by 4 bases, with 14 bases left in between. The CDR3 spells CASSQLHQGSYGYTF. The CDR3 DNA reads as TGCGCCAGCAGCCAACTCCACCAGGGGTCCTATGGCTACACCTTC.

V and J are TRBV7-6 and TRBJ1-6; D is ambiguous. The germline V gene has CDR1 SGHVS and CDR2 FNYEAQ. The CDR3 loop spans 14 amino acids. V was cut by 0 bases and J by 4 bases, with 4 bases left in between. CDR3 DNA sequence: TGTGCCAGCAGCTTAGCGGGATATAATTCACCCCTCCACTTT. It yields the protein CASSLAGYNSPLHF.

A few counts support this clonotype. At one of its ends the junction is not consistent with the germline gene, which may arise from a read error. J is TRBJ2-2 and V is TRBV7-7; 8 bases are a match to TRBD1. The CDR3 extends over 15 amino acids. Germline V CDR1 and CDR2: SSHAT, FNYEAQ (reference sequence). In DNA, the CDR3 is TGTGCTAGCAGCTTATCAGGGGGCGGAACCGGGGAGCTGTTTTTT. Translating it yields CASSLSGGGTGELFF. The full variable domain, in which reference TRBV7-7 and TRBJ2-2 provide the parts outside the CDR3, is GAGVSQSPRYKVTKRGQDVTLRCDPISSHATLYWYQQALGQGPEFLTYFNYEAQPDKSGLPSDRFSAERPEGSISTLTIQRTEQRDSAMYRCASSLSGGGTGELFFGEGSRLTVL.

This clonotype was found many times. The gene calls are TRBV25-1 and TRBJ1-5; D ambiguous. Deletions cut 7 bases from V and 6 bases from J, with 4 bases between. This CDR3 region has 10 residues. Germline-derived CDR1 and CDR2 are MGHDK and SYGVNS. CDR3 nucleotides: TGTGCCAGCATCGGTCAGCCCCAGCATTTT. It specifies CASIGQPQHF.

This clonotype was seen more than once but under ten times. The V and J genes are TRBV28 and TRBJ1-1; 8 bases agree with TRBD1. The CDR3 consists of 14 residues. Trimming removed 6 bases from V and 5 bases from J; junction bases left unmatched: 8. Germline assignment: CDR1 MDHEN and CDR2 SYDVKM. The CDR3 DNA reads TGTGCCAGCAGGGCGAGACAGGGGTGGACTGAAGCTTTCTTT. Translated: CASRARQGWTEAFF.

This clonotype was seen repeatedly, ten times or more. The chain joins TRBV20-1 to TRBJ1-6; unclear D gene. CDR3 length: 13 amino acids. Trimming took off 5 bases at V and 9 bases at J, with 14 bases between the two ends. CDR1 and CDR2 (germline): DFQATT, SNEGSKA (reference sequence). The CDR3 DNA sequence: TGCAGTGCTCGTCGCCCTCCGGCTTCACCCCTCCACTTT. Translating it yields CSARRPPASPLHF.

This clonotype occurred a few times. The CDR3 region is CASSYLTSTTEAFF. The CDR3 DNA is TGTGCCAGCAGTTACCTGACCTCCACCACTGAAGCTTTCTTT. The chain carries TRBV6-2 or TRBV6-3 and TRBJ1-1; D is undetermined. This CDR3 is built from 14 residues. Germline CDR1 and CDR2: MNHEY and SVGEGT. Trimming removed 2 bases at V and 4 bases at J, with 11 bases between.

CDR3 sequence: CASSLAIRRAGDTQYF. The DNA of the CDR3 is TGTGCCAGCAGCTTAGCGATAAGGCGGGCGGGGGATACGCAGTATTTT. The chain combines TRBV7-2 with TRBJ2-3; TRBD2 might be the D (6 bases). Trimming stripped 0 bases from V and 6 bases from J, with 16 bases between. The CDR3 sequence is 16 residues long. From germline, CDR1 is SGHTA and CDR2 FQGNSA.

In its sample, this clonotype was seen a few times. The chain carries TRBV5-1 and TRBJ2-1; D may be TRBD1 (5 bases). The CDR3 has 16 amino acids. CDR1 SGHRS and CDR2 YFSETQ come from the germline V gene. Deletions cut 4 bases from V and 0 bases from J, with 14 bases between. The chain's CDR3 is CASSPPGFSSYNEQFF. CDR3 in DNA: TGCGCCAGCAGCCCACCAGGGTTTAGCTCCTACAATGAGCAGTTCTTC.

The chain couples TRBV27 to TRBJ2-7; D is unclear. Trimming pared 4 bases from V and 3 bases from J, leaving 10 bases between. From germline, CDR1 is MNHEY and CDR2 SMNVEV (reference sequence). The CDR3 is 13 amino acids. CDR3 residues: CASSSTRVYEQYF. The CDR3 DNA follows: TGTGCCAGCAGTTCGACCCGCGTCTACGAGCAGTACTTC.

Only a few counts were recorded for this clonotype. The gene calls are TRBV12-3 or TRBV12-4 and TRBJ1-5; D is ambiguous. CDR3 length: 15 amino acids. Trimming removed 3 bases at V and 7 bases at J, with 16 bases between. The CDR3 loop is CASSLGLNSGQPQHF. The CDR3 DNA reads as TGTGCCAGCAGTTTGGGGTTGAATTCGGGACAGCCCCAGCATTTT.

The table lists this clonotype with a few counts. The V and J genes are TRBV7-2 and TRBJ2-5; D is ambiguous. Trimming removed 5 bases at V and 5 bases at J, with 12 bases between. This CDR3 has 13 amino acids. Germline V gene data show CDR1 as SGHTA and CDR2 as FQGNSA. In DNA, the CDR3 is TGTGCCAGCAGCCCCCTCGAGTACGAGACCCAGTACTTC. Translating gives CASSPLEYETQYF.

This clonotype has more than one count but fewer than ten. This chain uses TRBV6-2 or TRBV6-3 with TRBJ2-1; 8 nucleotides match TRBD2. Germline values: CDR1 MNHEY, CDR2 SVGEGT. CDR3 size: 20 residues. V lost 0 bases, J lost 2 bases, and 15 bases stayed unmatched. DNA for the CDR3: TGTGCCAGCAGTTACTCGATGATAGGACTAGCTGGAAAAGCCTACAATGAGCAGTTCTTC. This encodes CASSYSMIGLAGKAYNEQFF.

Written as DNA, the CDR3 is TGTGCCAGCTCACCAGGATTAATGGGCACCGGGGAGCTGTTTTTT. Its protein product is CASSPGLMGTGELFF. The chain carries TRBV18 and TRBJ2-2; D gene unclear. The CDR3 covers 15 residues. Germline CDR1 is KGHSH and CDR2 is LQKENI. V was clipped by 2 bases and J by 4 bases, with 11 bases between them.

The rearrangement links TRBV6-1 to TRBJ2-7; D tentatively reads TRBD1 or TRBD2 (5 bases each). The CDR3 covers 14 residues. The germline V gene has CDR1 MNHNS and CDR2 SASEGT. Trimming cost V 6 bases and J 0 bases, with 12 bases left between them. CDR3 loop: CASRKGDSSYEQYF. CDR3 coding DNA: TGTGCCAGCAGGAAGGGAGACAGCTCCTACGAGCAGTACTTC.

The V call is TRBV7-9, the J call TRBJ2-4; possible D gene TRBD1, 5 bases. CDR1 SEHNR and CDR2 FQNEAQ come from the germline V gene (reference sequence). The ends were cut back, 3 bases at V and 9 bases at J, with 15 bases in the middle. The CDR3 loop spans 14 amino acids. The CDR3: CASSLTLSGSIQYF. DNA of the CDR3: TGTGCCAGCAGCTTGACCCTCTCAGGGTCCATTCAGTACTTC. The full variable domain, in which reference TRBV7-9 and TRBJ2-4 provide the parts outside the CDR3, is DTGVSQNPRHKITKRGQNVTFRCDPISEHNRLYWYRQTLGQGPEFLTYFQNEAQLEKSRLLSDRFSAERPKGSFSTLEIQRTEQGDSAMYLCASSLTLSGSIQYFGAGTRLSVL.

The CDR3 here is CSAREPASSSYNEQFF. In DNA, the CDR3 is TGCAGTGCTAGAGAACCGGCCAGTAGCTCCTACAATGAGCAGTTCTTC. V usage is TRBV20-1 and J usage is TRBJ2-1; D is ambiguous. This CDR3 has 16 amino acids. CDR1 and CDR2 (germline): DFQATT, SNEGSKA (reference sequence). Trimming took 0 bases from V and 0 from J, leaving 12 bases between them.